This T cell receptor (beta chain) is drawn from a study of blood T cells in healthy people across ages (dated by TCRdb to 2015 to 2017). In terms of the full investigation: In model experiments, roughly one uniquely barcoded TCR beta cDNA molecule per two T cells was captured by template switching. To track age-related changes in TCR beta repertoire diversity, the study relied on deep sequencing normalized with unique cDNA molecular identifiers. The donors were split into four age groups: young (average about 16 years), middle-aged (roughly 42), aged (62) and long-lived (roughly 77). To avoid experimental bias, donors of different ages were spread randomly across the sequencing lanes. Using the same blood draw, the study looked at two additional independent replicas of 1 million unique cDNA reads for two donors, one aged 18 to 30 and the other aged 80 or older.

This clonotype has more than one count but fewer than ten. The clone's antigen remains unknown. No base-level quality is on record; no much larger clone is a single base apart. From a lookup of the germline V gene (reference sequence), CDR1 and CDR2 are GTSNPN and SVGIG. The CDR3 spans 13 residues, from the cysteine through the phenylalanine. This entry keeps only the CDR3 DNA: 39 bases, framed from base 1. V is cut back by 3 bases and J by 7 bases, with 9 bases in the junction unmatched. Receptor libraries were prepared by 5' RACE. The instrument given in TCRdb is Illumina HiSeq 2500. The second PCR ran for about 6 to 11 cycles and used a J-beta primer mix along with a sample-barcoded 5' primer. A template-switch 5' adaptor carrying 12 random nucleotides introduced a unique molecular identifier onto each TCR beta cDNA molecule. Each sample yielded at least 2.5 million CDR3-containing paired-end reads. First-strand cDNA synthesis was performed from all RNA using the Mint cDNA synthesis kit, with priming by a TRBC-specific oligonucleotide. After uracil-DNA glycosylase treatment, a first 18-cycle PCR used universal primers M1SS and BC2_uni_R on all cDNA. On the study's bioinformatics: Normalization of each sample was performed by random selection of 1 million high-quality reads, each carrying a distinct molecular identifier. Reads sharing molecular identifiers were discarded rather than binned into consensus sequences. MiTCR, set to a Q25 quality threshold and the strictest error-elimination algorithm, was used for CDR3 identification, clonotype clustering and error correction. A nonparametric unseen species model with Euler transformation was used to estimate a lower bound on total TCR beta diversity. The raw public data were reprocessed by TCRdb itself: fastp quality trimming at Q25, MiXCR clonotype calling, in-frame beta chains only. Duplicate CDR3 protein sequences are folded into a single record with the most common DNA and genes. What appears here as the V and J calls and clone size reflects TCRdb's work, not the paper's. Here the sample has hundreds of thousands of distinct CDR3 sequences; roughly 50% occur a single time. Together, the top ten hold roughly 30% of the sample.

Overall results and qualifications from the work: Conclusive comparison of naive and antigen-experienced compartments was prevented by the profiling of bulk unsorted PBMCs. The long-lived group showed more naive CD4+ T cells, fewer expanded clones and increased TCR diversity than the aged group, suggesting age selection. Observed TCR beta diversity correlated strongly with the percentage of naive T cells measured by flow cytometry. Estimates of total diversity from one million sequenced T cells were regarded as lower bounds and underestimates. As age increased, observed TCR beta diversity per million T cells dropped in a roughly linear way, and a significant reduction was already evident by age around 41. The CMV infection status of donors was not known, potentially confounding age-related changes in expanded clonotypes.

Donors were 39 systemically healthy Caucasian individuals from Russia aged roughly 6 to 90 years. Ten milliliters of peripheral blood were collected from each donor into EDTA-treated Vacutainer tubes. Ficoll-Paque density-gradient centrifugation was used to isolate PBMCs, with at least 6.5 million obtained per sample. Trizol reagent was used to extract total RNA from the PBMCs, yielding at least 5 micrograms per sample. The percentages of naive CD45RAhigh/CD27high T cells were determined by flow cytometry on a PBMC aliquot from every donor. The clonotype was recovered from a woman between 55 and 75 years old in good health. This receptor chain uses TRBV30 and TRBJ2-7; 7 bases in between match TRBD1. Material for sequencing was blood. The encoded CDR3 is CAWRADRVREQYF. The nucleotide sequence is TGTGCCTGGAGAGCCGACAGGGTTCGGGAGCAGTACTTC.